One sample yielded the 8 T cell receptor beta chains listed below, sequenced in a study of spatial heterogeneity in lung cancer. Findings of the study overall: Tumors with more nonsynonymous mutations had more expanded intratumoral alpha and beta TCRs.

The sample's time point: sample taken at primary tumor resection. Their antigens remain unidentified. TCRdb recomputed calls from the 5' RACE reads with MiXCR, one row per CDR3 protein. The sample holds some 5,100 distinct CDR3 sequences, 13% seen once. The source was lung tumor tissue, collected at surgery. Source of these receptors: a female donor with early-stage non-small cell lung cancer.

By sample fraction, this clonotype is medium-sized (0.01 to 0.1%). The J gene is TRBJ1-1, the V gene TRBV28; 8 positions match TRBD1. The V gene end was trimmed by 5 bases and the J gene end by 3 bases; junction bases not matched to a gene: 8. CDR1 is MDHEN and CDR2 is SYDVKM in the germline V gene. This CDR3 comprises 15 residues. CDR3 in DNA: TGTGCCAGCAGTATGAGCCGACAGGGGCACACTGAAGCTTTCTTT. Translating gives CASSMSRQGHTEAFF.

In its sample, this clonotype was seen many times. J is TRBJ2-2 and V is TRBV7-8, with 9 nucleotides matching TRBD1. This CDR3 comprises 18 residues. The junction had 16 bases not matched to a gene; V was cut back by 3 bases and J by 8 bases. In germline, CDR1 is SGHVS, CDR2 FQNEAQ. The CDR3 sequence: CASSFGPPGQGNRGELFF. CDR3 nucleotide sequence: TGTGCCAGCAGCTTTGGACCGCCGGGACAGGGAAATAGAGGGGAGCTGTTTTTT.

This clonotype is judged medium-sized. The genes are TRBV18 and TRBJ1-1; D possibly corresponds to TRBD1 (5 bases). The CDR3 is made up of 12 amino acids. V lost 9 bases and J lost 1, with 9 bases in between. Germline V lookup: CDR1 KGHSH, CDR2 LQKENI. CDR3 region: CASDSGNTEAFF. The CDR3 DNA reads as TGTGCCAGTGACAGTGGGAACACTGAAGCTTTCTTT.

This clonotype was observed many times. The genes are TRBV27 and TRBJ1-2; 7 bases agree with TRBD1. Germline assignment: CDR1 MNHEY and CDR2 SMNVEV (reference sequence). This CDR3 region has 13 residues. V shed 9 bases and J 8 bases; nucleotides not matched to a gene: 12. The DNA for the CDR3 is TGTGCCAGTTGTCCTCTAAGGGGGCCGGGCTACACCTTC. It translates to CASCPLRGPGYTF.

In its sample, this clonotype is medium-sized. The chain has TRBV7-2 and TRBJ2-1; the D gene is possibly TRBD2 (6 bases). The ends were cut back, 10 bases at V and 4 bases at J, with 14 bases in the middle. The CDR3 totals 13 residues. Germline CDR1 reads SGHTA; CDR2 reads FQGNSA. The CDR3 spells CAIRSGGYNEQFF. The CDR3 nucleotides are TGTGCCATCCGTAGCGGTGGATACAATGAGCAGTTCTTC. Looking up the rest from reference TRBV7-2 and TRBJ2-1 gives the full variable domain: GAGVSQSPSNKVTEKGKDVELRCDPISGHTALYWYRQSLGQGLEFLIYFQGNSAPDKSGLPSDRFSAERTGGSVSTLTIQRTQQEDSAVYLCAIRSGGYNEQFFGPGTRLTVL.

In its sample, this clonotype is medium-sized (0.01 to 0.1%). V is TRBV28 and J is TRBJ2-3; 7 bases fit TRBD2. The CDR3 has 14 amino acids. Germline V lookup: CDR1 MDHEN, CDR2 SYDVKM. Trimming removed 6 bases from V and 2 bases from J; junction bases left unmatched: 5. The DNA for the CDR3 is TGTGCCAGCAGCCCCGGGACTAACACAGATACGCAGTATTTT. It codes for CASSPGTNTDTQYF.

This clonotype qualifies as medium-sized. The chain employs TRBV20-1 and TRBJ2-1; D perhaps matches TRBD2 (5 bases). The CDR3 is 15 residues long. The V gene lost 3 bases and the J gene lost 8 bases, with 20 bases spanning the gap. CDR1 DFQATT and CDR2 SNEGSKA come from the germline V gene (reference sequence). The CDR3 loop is CSASPPLGAAHEQFF. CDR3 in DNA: TGCAGTGCTAGCCCCCCCCTGGGAGCTGCTCATGAGCAGTTCTTC.

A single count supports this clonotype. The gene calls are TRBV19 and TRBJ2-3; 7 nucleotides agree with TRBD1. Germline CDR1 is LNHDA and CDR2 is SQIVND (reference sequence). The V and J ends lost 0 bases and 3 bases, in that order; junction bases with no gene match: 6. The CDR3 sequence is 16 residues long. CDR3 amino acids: CASSIDGQGVTDTQYF. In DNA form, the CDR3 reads TGTGCCAGTAGTATAGATGGTCAGGGGGTGACAGATACGCAGTATTTT.